This is a list of T cell receptor beta chains from one sample in a study of metastatic and nonmetastatic thyroid tumors. TCRdb re-called clones from the PCR reads using MiXCR. The profile covers about 20,000 clones, with more than 15% appearing a single time and 15% to 20% taken by the ten largest. Material: blood. The receptors stem from a female donor with papillary thyroid cancer or a benign thyroid nodule (not recorded which). Some clones in this sample may be carry-over from other donors' samples. CDR3s include the opening cysteine and the closing phenylalanine or tryptophan. D genes are given only for firm matches. A row's size may be missing; if present it is once, few, many or a size class.

>TRBD1|TRBV12-5|many|TRBJ2-1
TGTGCTAGTGGCCCGGGACAGGGGTTCAATGAGCAGTTCTTC
CASGPGQGFNEQFF
>TRBD1|TRBV2|-|TRBJ2-2
TGTGCCAGCAGTGCCCATCCTACAGGGGAGGGGGAGCTGTTTTTT
CASSAHPTGEGELFF
>-|TRBV28|medium-sized|TRBJ1-4
TGTGCCAGCAGTACCCCGGTGGAGGGGGGGGGTGAAAAACTGTTTTTT
CASSTPVEGGGEKLFF
>-|TRBV6-2/TRBV6-3|medium-sized|TRBJ1-5
TGTGCCAGCAGTTACTGGCAGAATAGCAATCAGCCCCAGCATTTT
CASSYWQNSNQPQHF
>TRBD2|TRBV4-1|many|TRBJ2-2
TGCGCCAGCAGCCAAGAGGCTAGCGGGGCCGGGGAGCTGTTTTTT
CASSQEASGAGELFF
>TRBD1|TRBV12-3/TRBV12-4|many|TRBJ1-5
TGTGCCAGCAGTTTCGGACAGGTAAATCAGCCCCAGCATTTT
CASSFGQVNQPQHF
>TRBD2|TRBV2|many|TRBJ2-3
TGTGCCAGCAGCTCCCGGACTAGCGGGGGGCCTAATACGCAGTATTTT
CASSSRTSGGPNTQYF
>TRBD1|TRBV28|-|TRBJ1-2
TGTGCCAGCAGTTTACCCGACAGGGATGGCTACACCTTC
CASSLPDRDGYTF
>-|TRBV2|-|TRBJ2-1
TGTGCCAGCAGAAACAGAATCTACAATGAGCGGTGCTTC
CASRNRIYNERCF
>-|TRBV2|-|TRBJ1-6
TGTGCCAGCAGTGAAAGGAGATCAAGCTCCTATAATTCACCCCTCCACTTT
CASSERRSSSYNSPLHF
>TRBD2|TRBV20-1|many|TRBJ2-3
TGCAGTGCTAGCTCCCCAGCGGGAGGCTATCGCACAGATACGCAGTATTTT
CSASSPAGGYRTDTQYF
>-|TRBV7-9|many|TRBJ1-4
TGTGCCAGCAGCTCTCCCGTACGCAGGATCGATAATGAAAAACTGTTTTTT
CASSSPVRRIDNEKLFF
>TRBD2|TRBV4-2|-|TRBJ2-1
TGTGCCAGCAGCCCGGGGACTAGCGGGGACAATGAGCAGTTCTTC
CASSPGTSGDNEQFF
>-|TRBV6-4|-|TRBJ2-7
TGTGCCAGCAGCCTACGGAATACCTACGAGCAGTACTTC
CASSLRNTYEQYF
>-|TRBV19|many|TRBJ2-7
TGTGCCAGTAGTTCGATCTACGAAATAAAAACCTACGAGCAGTACTTC
CASSSIYEIKTYEQYF
>-|TRBV11-2|many|TRBJ1-4
TGTGCCAGCAGCACCGGGGCAGGCCTCGTTAGGCTGTTTTTT
CASSTGAGLVRLFF
>-|TRBV6-1|few|TRBJ1-1
TGTGCCAGCAACGAAGGGGGGACCCTGAACACTGAAGCTTTCTTT
CASNEGGTLNTEAFF
>-|TRBV20-1|many|TRBJ1-2
TGCAGTGCTAGAAGTGAGGGAGGTCAAGGCTACACCTTC
CSARSEGGQGYTF
>-|TRBV6-6|few|TRBJ2-7
TGTGCCAGCAGTTATCCCGGACAGAACTACGAGCAGTACTTC
CASSYPGQNYEQYF
>-|TRBV6-1|many|TRBJ2-6
TGTGCCAGCAGTGAATATCCTCAGGGCGCACTCTCTGGGGCCAACGTCCTGACTTTC
CASSEYPQGALSGANVLTF
>TRBD1|TRBV5-6|many|TRBJ1-2
TGTGCCAGCAGCTTAAGGACAGGGTTGTATGGCTACACCTTC
CASSLRTGLYGYTF
>-|TRBV7-9|once|TRBJ1-3
TGTGCCTCGACCGGGGCCTCTGGAAACACCATATATTTT
CASTGASGNTIYF
>TRBD2|TRBV6-1|many|TRBJ2-5
TGTGCCAGCAGTGAAATAGCGGGCACGGGAGAGACCCAGTACTTC
CASSEIAGTGETQYF
>-|TRBV10-3|many|TRBJ1-2
TGTGCCATCAGTGACCCGGAGGGGCAGGGCTACACCTTC
CAISDPEGQGYTF
>-|TRBV20-1|many|TRBJ1-4
TGCAGTGCTAGACCCTCTAGGCGAAATCAATATGCAACTAATGAAAAACTGTTTTTT
CSARPSRRNQYATNEKLFF
>-|TRBV12-3/TRBV12-4|many|TRBJ1-4
TGTGCCAGCAGGGCAGGCGACAATGAAAAACTGTTTTTT
CASRAGDNEKLFF
>TRBD2|TRBV20-1|many|TRBJ2-2
TGCAGTGCTCGAAAGCGGGACGTCGAGACCGGGGAGCTGTTTTTT
CSARKRDVETGELFF
>TRBD1|TRBV3-1|-|TRBJ2-1
TGTGCCAGCAGCACCCGGGACAGACCATACAATGAGCAGTTCTTC
CASSTRDRPYNEQFF
>-|TRBV12-3/TRBV12-4|many|TRBJ2-1
TGTGCCAGCAGTTTAGGGGGGGCAAATGAGCAGTTCTTC
CASSLGGANEQFF
>TRBD2|TRBV28|many|TRBJ2-5
TGTGCCAGCAGTTCTAGCGGGAGCGTTTTAAAGACCCAGTACTTC
CASSSSGSVLKTQYF
>TRBD2|TRBV6-5|many|TRBJ2-7
TGTGCCAGCAGTTACTCCCCCTCCACCTCGGGAGGCGAGCAGTACTTC
CASSYSPSTSGGEQYF
>-|TRBV2|many|TRBJ2-1
TGTGCCAGCAGTAGGTCGCTCAACAATGAGCAGTTCTTC
CASSRSLNNEQFF
>-|TRBV28|few|TRBJ2-7
TGTGCCAGCAGCAAGGGGGGACCAACCTACGAGCAGTACTTC
CASSKGGPTYEQYF
>TRBD1|TRBV20-1|few|TRBJ1-2
TGCAGTGCTTATGCCGTGACAGGGGTTAACTATGTCTACACCTTC
CSAYAVTGVNYVYTF
>-|TRBV6-1|-|TRBJ1-1
TGTGCCAGCAGTGCGAGGCAGGGTATCTGCACTGAAGCTTTCTTT
CASSARQGICTEAFF
>-|TRBV28|many|TRBJ2-5
TGTGCCAGCAGCACCCAGTGGGCGGCTGCCCAAGAGACCCAGTACTTC
CASSTQWAAAQETQYF
>TRBD2|TRBV2|many|TRBJ2-2
TGTGCCAGCACCGAGACTAGCGGGGTTAGGGAGCTGTTTTTT
CASTETSGVRELFF
>-|TRBV27|few|TRBJ2-1
TGTGCCAGCAGTCATCCGTTGGGGGCAGGTGAGCAGTTCTTC
CASSHPLGAGEQFF
>-|TRBV30|many|TRBJ1-3
TGTGCCTGGACCCCCTCGGGGAGCTCTGGAAACACCATATATTTT
CAWTPSGSSGNTIYF
>TRBD1|TRBV29-1|many|TRBJ1-1
TGCAGCGACGGGACAGGGGCCACTGAAGCTTTCTTT
CSDGTGATEAFF
>TRBD1|TRBV4-2|many|TRBJ1-1
TGTGCCAGCAGCCAAGAGAGGGGGCGAGGCACTGAAGCTTTCTTT
CASSQERGRGTEAFF